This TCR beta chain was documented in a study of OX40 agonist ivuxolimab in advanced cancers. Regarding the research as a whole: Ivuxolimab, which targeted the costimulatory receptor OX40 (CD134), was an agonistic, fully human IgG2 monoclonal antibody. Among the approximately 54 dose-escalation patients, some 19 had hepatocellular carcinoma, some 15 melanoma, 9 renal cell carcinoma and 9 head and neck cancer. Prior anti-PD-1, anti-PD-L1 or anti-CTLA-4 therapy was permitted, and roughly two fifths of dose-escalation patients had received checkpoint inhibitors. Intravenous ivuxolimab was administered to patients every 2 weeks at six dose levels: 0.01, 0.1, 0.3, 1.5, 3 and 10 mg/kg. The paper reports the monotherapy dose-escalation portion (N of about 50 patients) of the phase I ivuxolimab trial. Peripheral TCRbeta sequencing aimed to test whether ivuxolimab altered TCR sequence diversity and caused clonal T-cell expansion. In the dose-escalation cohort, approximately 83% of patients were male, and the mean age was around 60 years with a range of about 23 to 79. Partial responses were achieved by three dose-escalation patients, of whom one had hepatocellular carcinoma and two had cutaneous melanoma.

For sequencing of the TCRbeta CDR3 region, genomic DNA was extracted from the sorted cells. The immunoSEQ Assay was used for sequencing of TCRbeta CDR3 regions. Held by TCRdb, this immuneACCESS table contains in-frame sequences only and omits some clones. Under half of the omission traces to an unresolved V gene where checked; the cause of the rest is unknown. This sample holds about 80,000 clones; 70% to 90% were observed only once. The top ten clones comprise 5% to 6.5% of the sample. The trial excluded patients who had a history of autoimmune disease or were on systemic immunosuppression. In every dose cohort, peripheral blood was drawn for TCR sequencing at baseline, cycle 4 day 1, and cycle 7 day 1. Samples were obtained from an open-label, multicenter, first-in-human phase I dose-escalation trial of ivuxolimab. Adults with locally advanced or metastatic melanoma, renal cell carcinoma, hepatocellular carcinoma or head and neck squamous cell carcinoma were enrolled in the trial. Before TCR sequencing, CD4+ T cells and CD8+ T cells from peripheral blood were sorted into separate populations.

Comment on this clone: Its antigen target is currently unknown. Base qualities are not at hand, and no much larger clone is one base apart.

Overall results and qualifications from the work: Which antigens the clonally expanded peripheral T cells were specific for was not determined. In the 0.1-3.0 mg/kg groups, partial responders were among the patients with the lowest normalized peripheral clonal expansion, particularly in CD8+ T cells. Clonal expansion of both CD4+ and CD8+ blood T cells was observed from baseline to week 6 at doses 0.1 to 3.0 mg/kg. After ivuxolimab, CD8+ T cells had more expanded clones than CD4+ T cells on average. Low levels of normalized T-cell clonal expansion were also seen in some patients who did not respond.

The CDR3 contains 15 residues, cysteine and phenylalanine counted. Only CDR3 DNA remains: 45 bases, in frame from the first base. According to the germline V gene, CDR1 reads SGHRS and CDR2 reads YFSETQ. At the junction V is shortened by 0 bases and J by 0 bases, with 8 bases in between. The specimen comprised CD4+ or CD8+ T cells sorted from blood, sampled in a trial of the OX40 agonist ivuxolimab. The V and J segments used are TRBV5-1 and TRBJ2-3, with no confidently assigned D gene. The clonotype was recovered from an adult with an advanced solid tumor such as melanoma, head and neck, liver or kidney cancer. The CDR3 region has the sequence CASSLERASTDTQYF. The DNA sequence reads TGCGCCAGCAGCTTGGAACGGGCGAGCACAGATACGCAGTATTTT.